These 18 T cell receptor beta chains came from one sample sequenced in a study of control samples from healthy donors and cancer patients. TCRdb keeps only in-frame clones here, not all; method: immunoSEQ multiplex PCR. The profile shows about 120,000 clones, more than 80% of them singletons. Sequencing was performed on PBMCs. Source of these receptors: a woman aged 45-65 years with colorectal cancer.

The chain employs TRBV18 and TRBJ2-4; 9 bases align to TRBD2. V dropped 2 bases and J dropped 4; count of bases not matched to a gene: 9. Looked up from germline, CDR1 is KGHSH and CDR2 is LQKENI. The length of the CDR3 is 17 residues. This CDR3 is CASSPLFSGSVKNIQYF. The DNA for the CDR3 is TGTGCCAGCTCACCATTGTTTAGCGGGAGCGTGAAAAACATTCAGTACTTC.

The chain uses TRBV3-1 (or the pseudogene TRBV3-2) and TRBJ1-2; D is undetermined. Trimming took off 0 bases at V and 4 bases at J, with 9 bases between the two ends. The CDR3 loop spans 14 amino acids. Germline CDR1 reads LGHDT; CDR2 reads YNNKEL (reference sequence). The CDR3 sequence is CASSQDPQFYGYTF. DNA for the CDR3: TGTGCCAGCAGCCAAGATCCCCAATTCTATGGCTACACCTTC.

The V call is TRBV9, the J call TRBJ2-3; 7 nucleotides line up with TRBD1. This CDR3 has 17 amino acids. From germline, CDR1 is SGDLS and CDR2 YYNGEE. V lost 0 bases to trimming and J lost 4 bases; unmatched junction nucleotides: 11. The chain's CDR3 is CASSVAPDRFISDTQYF. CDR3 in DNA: TGTGCCAGCAGCGTAGCGCCGGACAGGTTTATTTCAGATACGCAGTATTTT.

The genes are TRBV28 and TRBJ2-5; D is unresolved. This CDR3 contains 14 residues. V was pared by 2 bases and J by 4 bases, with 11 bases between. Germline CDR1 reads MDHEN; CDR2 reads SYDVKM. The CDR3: CASSLGLPPETQYF. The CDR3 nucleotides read TGTGCCAGCAGTTTAGGGCTACCCCCAGAGACCCAGTACTTC. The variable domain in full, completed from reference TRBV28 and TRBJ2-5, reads DVKVTQSSRYLVKRTGEKVFLECVQDMDHENMFWYRQDPGLGLRLIYFSYDVKMKEKGDIPEGYSVSREKKERFSLILESASTNQTSMYLCASSLGLPPETQYFGPGTRLLVL.

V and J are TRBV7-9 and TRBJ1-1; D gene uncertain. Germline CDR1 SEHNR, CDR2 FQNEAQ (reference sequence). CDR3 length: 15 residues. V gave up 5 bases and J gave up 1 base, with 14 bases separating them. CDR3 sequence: CASSIRTGKNTEAFF. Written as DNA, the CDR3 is TGTGCCAGCAGCATACGGACGGGAAAGAACACTGAAGCTTTCTTT.

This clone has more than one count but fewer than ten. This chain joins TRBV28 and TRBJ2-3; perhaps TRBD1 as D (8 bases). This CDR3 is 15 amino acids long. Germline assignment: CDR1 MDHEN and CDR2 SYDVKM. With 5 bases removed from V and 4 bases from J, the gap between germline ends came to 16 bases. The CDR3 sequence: CASSPRQGRADTQYF. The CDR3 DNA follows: TGTGCCAGCAGTCCACGACAGGGGAGGGCAGATACGCAGTATTTT.

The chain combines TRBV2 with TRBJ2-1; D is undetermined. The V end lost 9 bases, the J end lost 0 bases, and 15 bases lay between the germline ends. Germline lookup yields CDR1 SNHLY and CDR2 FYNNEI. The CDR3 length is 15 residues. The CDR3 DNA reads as TGTGCCAGTCTCCGCCGGCCGGACTCCTACAATGAGCAGTTCTTC. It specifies CASLRRPDSYNEQFF.

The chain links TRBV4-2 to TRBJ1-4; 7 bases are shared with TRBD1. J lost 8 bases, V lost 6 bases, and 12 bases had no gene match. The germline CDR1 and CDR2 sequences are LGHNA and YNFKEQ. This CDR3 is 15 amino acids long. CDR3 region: CASSLSDRVLEKLFF. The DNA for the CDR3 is TGTGCCAGCAGTCTTTCCGACAGGGTATTAGAAAAACTGTTTTTT.

CDR3 in amino acids: CASSQGGGANEQFF. The CDR3 DNA follows: TGTGCCAGCAGCCAAGGGGGGGGAGCCAATGAGCAGTTCTTC. The rearrangement joins TRBV3-1 (or the pseudogene TRBV3-2) to TRBJ2-1; TRBD2 matches at 7 bases. V shed 1 base and J 6 bases; nucleotides not matched to a gene: 3. Germline V gives CDR1 LGHDT, CDR2 YNNKEL (reference sequence). The length of the CDR3 is 14 residues.

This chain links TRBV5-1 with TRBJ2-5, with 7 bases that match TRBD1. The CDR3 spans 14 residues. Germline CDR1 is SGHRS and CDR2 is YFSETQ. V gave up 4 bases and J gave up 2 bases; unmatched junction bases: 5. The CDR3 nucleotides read TGCGCCAGCAGCGTAGGGACAGCACAAGAGACCCAGTACTTC. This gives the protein CASSVGTAQETQYF.

The DNA for the CDR3 is TGTGCCAGCAGTGTAGCAAGGAGGAACACTGAAGCTTTCTTT. Its translation is CASSVARRNTEAFF. The V and J genes are TRBV2 and TRBJ1-1, with D unclear. V lost 4 bases and J 1 base, leaving 10 bases between the germline ends. CDR3 length: 14 residues. Germline CDR1 and CDR2: SNHLY and FYNNEI.

The CDR3: CASSLQGAHTEAFF. The CDR3 DNA is TGTGCCAGTAGCCTACAGGGGGCACACACTGAAGCTTTCTTT. This chain connects TRBV19 to TRBJ1-1, with 9 nucleotides matching TRBD1. Per the germline V gene, CDR1 is LNHDA and CDR2 is SQIVND (reference sequence). The CDR3 loop spans 14 amino acids. V gave up 6 bases and J gave up 3 bases; unmatched junction bases: 5.

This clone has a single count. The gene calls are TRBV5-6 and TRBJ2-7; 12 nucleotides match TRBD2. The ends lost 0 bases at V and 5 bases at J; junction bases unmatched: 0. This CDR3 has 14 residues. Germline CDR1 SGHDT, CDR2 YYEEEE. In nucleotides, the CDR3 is TGTGCCAGCAGCTTGGGACTAGCGGGAGACGAGCAGTACTTC. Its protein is CASSLGLAGDEQYF.

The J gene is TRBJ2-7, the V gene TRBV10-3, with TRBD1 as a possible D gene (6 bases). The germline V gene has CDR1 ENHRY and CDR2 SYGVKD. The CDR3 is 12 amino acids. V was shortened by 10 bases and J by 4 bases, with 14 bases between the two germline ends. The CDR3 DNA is TGTGCCACGAAGGGGGAGTCGTACGAGCAGTACTTC. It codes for CATKGESYEQYF.

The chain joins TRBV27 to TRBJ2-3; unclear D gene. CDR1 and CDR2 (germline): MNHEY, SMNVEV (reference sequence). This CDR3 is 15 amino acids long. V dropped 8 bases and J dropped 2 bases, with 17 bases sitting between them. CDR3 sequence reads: CASALWEGATDTQYF. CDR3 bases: TGTGCCAGCGCCCTTTGGGAAGGTGCCACAGATACGCAGTATTTT.

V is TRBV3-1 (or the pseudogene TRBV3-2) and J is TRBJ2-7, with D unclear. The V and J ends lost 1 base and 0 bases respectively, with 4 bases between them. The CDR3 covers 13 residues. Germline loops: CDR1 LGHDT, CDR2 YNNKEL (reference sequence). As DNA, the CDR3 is TGTGCCAGCAGCCAAGGCGCCTCCTACGAGCAGTACTTC. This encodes CASSQGASYEQYF.

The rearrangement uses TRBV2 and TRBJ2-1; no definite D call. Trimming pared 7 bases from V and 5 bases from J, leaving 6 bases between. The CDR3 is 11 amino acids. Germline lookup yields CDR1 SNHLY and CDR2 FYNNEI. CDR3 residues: CASTQNNEQFF. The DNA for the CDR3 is TGTGCCAGCACCCAAAACAATGAGCAGTTCTTC.

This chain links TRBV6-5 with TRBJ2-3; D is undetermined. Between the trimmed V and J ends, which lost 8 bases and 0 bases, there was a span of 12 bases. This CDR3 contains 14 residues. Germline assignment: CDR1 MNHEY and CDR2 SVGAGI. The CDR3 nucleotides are TGTGCCAGCCAAGGCGGTCTTAGCACAGATACGCAGTATTTT. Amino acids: CASQGGLSTDTQYF.